Listed below are T cell receptor beta chains from one sample, sequenced in a study of beta chain features in type 1 diabetes. Repertoires were generated with immunoSEQ multiplex PCR, while TCRdb's copy carries only in-frame clones and drops some. The table lists 300,000 to 450,000 clones, approximately 12% of them singletons. What was sequenced was naive CD4+ T cells from blood. These receptors were taken from a man between 18 and 29 years old in good health. The CDR3 runs from the conserved cysteine through the conserved F or W. The D gene is left open where the match is weak. Clone size appears in some rows only: once, few, many, or a class for an expanded clone.

size | J | D | V | DNA | CDR3
NA | TRBJ1-5 | NA | TRBV6-1 | TGTGCCAGCAGTGCAGGAAGTCAGCCCCAGCATTTT | CASSAGSQPQHF
NA | TRBJ1-2 | NA | TRBV28 | TGTGCCAGCAGGGGGGGGCAGGGGTACTATGGCTACACCTTC | CASRGGQGYYGYTF
few | TRBJ2-1 | TRBD1 | TRBV5-1 | TGCGCCAGCAGCTTGGTAGGACAGGGGGCTTCTGGCTACAATGAGCAGTTCTTC | CASSLVGQGASGYNEQFF
NA | TRBJ1-1 | TRBD1 | TRBV11-2 | TGTGCCAGCAGCTCGCTTAGGGACAGGGGAGAGGCTTTCTTT | CASSSLRDRGEAFF
NA | TRBJ2-7 | TRBD1 | TRBV4-2 | TGTGCCAGCAGCTCTCTCGGGACAGGGAACGGCCACTACGAGCAGTACTTC | CASSSLGTGNGHYEQYF
NA | TRBJ2-3 | TRBD2 | TRBV30 | TGTGCCTGGAGTGTAGCCCCCTGGACTAGCGGGAGGAGCACAGATACGCAGTATTTT | CAWSVAPWTSGRSTDTQYF
few | TRBJ2-1 | NA | TRBV4-3 | TGCGCCAGCAGCCAAGAACCCCAGGGGAATGAGCAGTTCTTC | CASSQEPQGNEQFF
few | TRBJ2-3 | NA | TRBV28 | TGTGCCAGCAGTTCCCAGATAGATACGCAGTATTTT | CASSSQIDTQYF
NA | TRBJ1-2 | TRBD1 | TRBV5-4 | TGTGCCAGCAGCTGGGACAGTGCCGCAGGTGGCTACACCTTC | CASSWDSAAGGYTF
few | TRBJ2-3 | TRBD1 | TRBV7-2 | TGTGCCAGCAGCGTCACAGGGGGCGGAGATACGCAGTATTTT | CASSVTGGGDTQYF
few | TRBJ2-7 | TRBD2 | TRBV5-1 | TGCGCCAGCAGCTTTGGTGGTAGCGGGACTTACGAGCAGTACTTC | CASSFGGSGTYEQYF
NA | TRBJ2-3 | TRBD1 | TRBV9 | TGTGCCAGCAGCGTTAGGGGACAGAGCACAGATACGCAGTATTTT | CASSVRGQSTDTQYF
NA | TRBJ2-7 | TRBD1 | TRBV28 | TGTGCCAGCATCCTTAGTAGGGGACAGGGGTACGTTCAGTACTTC | CASILSRGQGYVQYF
NA | TRBJ2-1 | NA | TRBV9 | TGTGCCAGCAGCGTAGCCGCCGGGAGCTACAATGAGCAGTTCTTC | CASSVAAGSYNEQFF
few | TRBJ2-6 | NA | TRBV28 | TGTGCCAGCAATACAGCCAACTCTGGGGCCAACGTCCTGACTTTC | CASNTANSGANVLTF
few | TRBJ2-7 | TRBD1 | TRBV7-9 | TGTGCCAGCAGCTTAAATTGGACAGGGCACGAGCAGTACTTC | CASSLNWTGHEQYF
NA | TRBJ1-2 | NA | TRBV4-1 | TGCGCCAGCAGCCAAGCCGCGGGGGGCTATGGCTACACCTTC | CASSQAAGGYGYTF
few | TRBJ1-2 | NA | TRBV7-9 | TGTGCCAGCAGCTCGAACTTTAACTATGGCTACACCTTC | CASSSNFNYGYTF
NA | TRBJ2-1 | NA | TRBV10-3 | TGTGCCATCATAAACGCGAACAATGAGCAGTTCTTC | CAIINANNEQFF
NA | TRBJ1-4 | NA | TRBV15 | TGTGCCACCAGCAGAGACAGTGCAACTAATGAAAAACTGTTTTTT | CATSRDSATNEKLFF
few | TRBJ2-5 | NA | TRBV6-5 | TGTGCCAGCAGTTACGGAGGGGCCCGGGAGACCCAGTACTTC | CASSYGGARETQYF
few | TRBJ1-4 | NA | TRBV6-5 | TGTGCCAGCAGCGAGGTCTGGCGGCTCGGCGAAAAACTGTTTTTT | CASSEVWRLGEKLFF
few | TRBJ2-5 | NA | TRBV16 | TGTGCCAGCAGCCAATTGCGCAAGCAAGAGACCCAGTACTTC | CASSQLRKQETQYF
few | TRBJ1-1 | NA | TRBV30 | TGTGCCTGGAGCGACCGACAGAGATGGAACACTGAAGCTTTCTTT | CAWSDRQRWNTEAFF
few | TRBJ2-7 | NA | TRBV5-4 | TGTGCCAGCAGCTCCAGGGGTTCTGCGGTCGAGCAGTACTTC | CASSSRGSAVEQYF
NA | TRBJ2-3 | TRBD1 | TRBV29-1 | TGCAGCGTTGAAATTTCTGGGACAGGGGCAGATACGCAGTATTTT | CSVEISGTGADTQYF
few | TRBJ2-6 | NA | TRBV5-1 | TGCGCCAGCACCGGGGGAAACTCTGGGGCCAACGTCCTGACTTTC | CASTGGNSGANVLTF
few | TRBJ2-7 | TRBD1 | TRBV5-4 | TGTGCCAGCAGCCGGTCGACAGGGGTCTACGAGCAGTACTTC | CASSRSTGVYEQYF
NA | TRBJ2-7 | TRBD1 | TRBV28 | TGTGCCAGCAGGAACTCCGGGACAGCATCCTACGAGCAGTACTTC | CASRNSGTASYEQYF
few | TRBJ2-3 | NA | TRBV9 | TGTGCCAGCAGCGCCGACAAGGCAGGGGAGGGGAGCACAGATACGCAGTATTTT | CASSADKAGEGSTDTQYF
many | TRBJ2-1 | TRBD2 | TRBV14 | TGTGCCAGCAGCCGATCGGGAGGGAATGAGCAGTTCTTC | CASSRSGGNEQFF
NA | TRBJ1-6 | NA | TRBV21-1 | TGTGCCAGCAGCGGACAGGGAGACTATAATTCACCCCTCCACTTT | CASSGQGDYNSPLHF
few | TRBJ2-7 | NA | TRBV7-2 | TGTGCCAGCCGCCCCCCAGCCGGGAACGAGCAGTACTTC | CASRPPAGNEQYF
NA | TRBJ1-5 | NA | TRBV4-3 | TGCGCCAGCAGCCAACGGGGGAATCAGCCCCAGCATTTT | CASSQRGNQPQHF
NA | TRBJ1-1 | NA | TRBV6-1 | TGTGCCAGCAGGGCGCAGAGGGTGGGCACTGAAGCTTTCTTT | CASRAQRVGTEAFF
NA | TRBJ2-3 | NA | TRBV29-1 | TGCAGCGTTGTCTACTACGGGGGTAGCACAGATACGCAGTATTTT | CSVVYYGGSTDTQYF
NA | TRBJ1-1 | NA | TRBV6-4 | TGTGCCAGCAGTGTGATTGGTGGGAGCACTGAAGCTTTCTTT | CASSVIGGSTEAFF
NA | TRBJ1-1 | TRBD1 | TRBV18 | TGTGCCAGCTCGCCAGGGACAGGGACGTACACTGAAGCTTTCTTT | CASSPGTGTYTEAFF
few | TRBJ1-6 | TRBD1 | TRBV6-1 | TGTGCCAGCAGTGAAAAAGGGGACAGGGGGAACTCACCCCTCCACTTT | CASSEKGDRGNSPLHF
few | TRBJ2-6 | NA | TRBV5-1 | TGCGCCAGCAGCTTGGACAGGGTCCATGGGGCCAACGTCCTGACTTTC | CASSLDRVHGANVLTF
NA | TRBJ1-3 | TRBD1 | TRBV7-3 | TGTGCCAGCAGCCCCGGACAGGGGACTGGAAACACCATATATTTT | CASSPGQGTGNTIYF
NA | TRBJ1-2 | NA | TRBV7-9 | TGTGCCAGCAGCTTAGGGCAGGGGAGCTATGGCTACACCTTC | CASSLGQGSYGYTF
few | TRBJ1-4 | NA | TRBV4-3 | TGCGCCAGCAGCCAAGAGTATGGAGGGGGGGAAGAAAAACTGTTTTTT | CASSQEYGGGEEKLFF
few | TRBJ2-6 | TRBD1 | TRBV27 | TGTGCCAGCAGTTTAGGGACAGGCCTCCTCTTCTCTGGGGCCAACGTCCTGACTTTC | CASSLGTGLLFSGANVLTF
NA | TRBJ2-1 | NA | TRBV19 | TGTGCCAGTAGTCAGGGGATGGGCCCGGTGTTCTTC | CASSQGMGPVFF
NA | TRBJ1-5 | NA | TRBV30 | TGTGCCTGGAGTGTACTTCGGGGGGGGAGCCAGCCCCAGCATTTT | CAWSVLRGGSQPQHF
NA | TRBJ2-7 | TRBD1 | TRBV18 | TGTGCCAGCTCACCACCTTTGGGACAGACCCTCGGCGAGCAGTACTTC | CASSPPLGQTLGEQYF